The 2 T cell receptor beta chains below come from one sample, sequenced in a study of blood T cells in healthy people across ages. Combining a sample-barcoded 5' primer with a J-beta primer mix, a second PCR ran for roughly 6 to 12 cycles. One entry per CDR3 protein results from TCRdb running MiXCR on the 5' RACE reads. The sample has roughly 1,800,000 distinct CDR3 sequences, around half seen once. The material sequenced was blood. All receptors come from a woman in her thirties or forties in good health.

There are a few counts of this clonotype. The V call is TRBV25-1, the J call TRBJ1-2, with D tentatively TRBD1 (6 bases). The CDR3 length is 18 residues. Trimming shortened V by 3 bases and J by 4 bases, and 24 bases separated the two germline ends. CDR1 MGHDK and CDR2 SYGVNS come from the germline V gene. The CDR3 DNA is TGTGCCAGCAGTGATCCCAGGGCAAAGGGGGAGTCGGGCTATGGCTACACCTTC. This sequence encodes CASSDPRAKGESGYGYTF.

The chain recombines TRBV24-1 with TRBJ2-3; D not resolved. V lost 9 bases and J 0 bases, leaving 15 bases between the germline ends. Looked up from germline, CDR1 is KGHDR and CDR2 is SFDVKD. The CDR3 runs 15 residues. CDR3 sequence reads: CATLDGTSSTDTQYF. CDR3 nucleotide sequence: TGTGCCACCTTGGACGGAACCTCTAGCACAGATACGCAGTATTTT.